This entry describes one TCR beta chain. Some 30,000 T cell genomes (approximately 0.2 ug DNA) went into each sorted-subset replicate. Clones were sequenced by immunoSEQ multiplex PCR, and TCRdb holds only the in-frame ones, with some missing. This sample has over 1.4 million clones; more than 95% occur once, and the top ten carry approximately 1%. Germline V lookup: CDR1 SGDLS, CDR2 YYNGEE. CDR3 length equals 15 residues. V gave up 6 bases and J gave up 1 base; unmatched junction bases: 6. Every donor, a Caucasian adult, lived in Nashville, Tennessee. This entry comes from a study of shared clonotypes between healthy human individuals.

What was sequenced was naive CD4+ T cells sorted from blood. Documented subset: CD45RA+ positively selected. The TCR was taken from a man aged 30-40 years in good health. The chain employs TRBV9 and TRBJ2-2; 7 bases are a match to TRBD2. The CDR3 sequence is CASTSSGQNTGELFF. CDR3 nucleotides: TGTGCCAGCACCTCTAGCGGACAGAACACCGGGGAGCTGTTTTTT. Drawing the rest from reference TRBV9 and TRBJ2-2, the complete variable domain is DSGVTQTPKHLITATGQRVTLRCSPRSGDLSVYWYQQSLDQGLQFLIQYYNGEERAKGNILERFSAQQFPDLHSELNLSSLELGDSALYFCASTSSGQNTGELFFGEGSRLTVL.